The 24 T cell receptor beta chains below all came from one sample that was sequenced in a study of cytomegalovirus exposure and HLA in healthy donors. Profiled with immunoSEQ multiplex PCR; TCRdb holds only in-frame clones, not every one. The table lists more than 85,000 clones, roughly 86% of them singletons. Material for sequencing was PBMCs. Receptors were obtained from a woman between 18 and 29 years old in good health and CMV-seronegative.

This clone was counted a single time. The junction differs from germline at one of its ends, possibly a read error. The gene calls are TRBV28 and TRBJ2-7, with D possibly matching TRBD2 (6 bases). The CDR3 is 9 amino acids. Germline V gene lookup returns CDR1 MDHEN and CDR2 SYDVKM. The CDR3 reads CASSPGLIF. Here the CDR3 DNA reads TGTGCCAGCAGCCCGGGACTCATCTTC.

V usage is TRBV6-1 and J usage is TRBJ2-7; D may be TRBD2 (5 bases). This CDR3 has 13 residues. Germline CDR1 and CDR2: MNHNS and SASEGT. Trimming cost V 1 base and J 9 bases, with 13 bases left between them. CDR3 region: CASSEGGLLGQYF. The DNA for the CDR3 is TGTGCCAGCAGTGAAGGCGGGCTACTTGGGCAGTACTTC.

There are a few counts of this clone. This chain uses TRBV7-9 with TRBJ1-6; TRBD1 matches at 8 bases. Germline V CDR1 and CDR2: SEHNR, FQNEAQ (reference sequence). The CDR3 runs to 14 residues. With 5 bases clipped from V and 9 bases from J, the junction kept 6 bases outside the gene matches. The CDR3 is CASSPADRVSPLHF. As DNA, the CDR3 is TGTGCCAGCAGCCCGGCGGACAGGGTTTCACCCCTCCACTTT. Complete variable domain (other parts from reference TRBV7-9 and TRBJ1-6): DTGVSQNPRHKITKRGQNVTFRCDPISEHNRLYWYRQTLGQGPEFLTYFQNEAQLEKSRLLSDRFSAERPKGSFSTLEIQRTEQGDSAMYLCASSPADRVSPLHFGNGTRLTVT.

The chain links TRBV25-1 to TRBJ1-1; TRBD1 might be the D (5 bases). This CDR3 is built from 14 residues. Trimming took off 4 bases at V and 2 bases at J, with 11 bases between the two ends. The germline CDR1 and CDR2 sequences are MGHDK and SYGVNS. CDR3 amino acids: CASSVGGSNTEAFF. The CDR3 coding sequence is TGTGCCAGCAGTGTCGGGGGGTCCAACACTGAAGCTTTCTTT.

CDR3 loop: CASSPQGGEKLFF. The CDR3 DNA reads as TGTGCCAGCAGCCCACAGGGGGGGGAAAAACTGTTTTTT. V usage is TRBV7-9 and J usage is TRBJ1-4; 8 positions agree with TRBD1. Trimming took 5 bases from V and 8 from J; bases not matched to a gene: 4. The CDR3 consists of 13 residues. In germline, CDR1 is SEHNR, CDR2 FQNEAQ (reference sequence).

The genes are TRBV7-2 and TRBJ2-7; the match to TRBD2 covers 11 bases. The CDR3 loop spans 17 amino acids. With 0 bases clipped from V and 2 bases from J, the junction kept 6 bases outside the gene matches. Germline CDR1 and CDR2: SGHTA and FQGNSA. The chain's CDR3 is CASSLASGGVPPYEQYF. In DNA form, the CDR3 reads TGTGCCAGCAGCTTAGCTAGCGGGGGGGTTCCTCCCTACGAGCAGTACTTC.

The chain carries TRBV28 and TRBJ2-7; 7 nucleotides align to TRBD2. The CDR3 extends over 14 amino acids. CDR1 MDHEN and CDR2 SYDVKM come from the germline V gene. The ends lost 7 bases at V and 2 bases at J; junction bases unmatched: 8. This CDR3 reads CASTLSGLTYEQYF. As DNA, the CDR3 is TGTGCCAGCACCCTTAGCGGGTTAACCTACGAGCAGTACTTC.

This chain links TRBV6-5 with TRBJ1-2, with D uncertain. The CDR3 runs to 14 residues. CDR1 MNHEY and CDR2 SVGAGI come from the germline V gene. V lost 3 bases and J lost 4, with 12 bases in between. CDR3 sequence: CASSYVRTSYGYTF. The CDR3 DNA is TGTGCCAGCAGTTATGTTCGAACTAGCTATGGCTACACCTTC.

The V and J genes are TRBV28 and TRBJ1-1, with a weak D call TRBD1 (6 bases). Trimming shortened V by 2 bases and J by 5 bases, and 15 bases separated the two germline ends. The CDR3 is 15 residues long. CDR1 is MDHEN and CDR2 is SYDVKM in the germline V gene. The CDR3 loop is CASSLSPQGSTEAFF. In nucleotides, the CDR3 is TGTGCCAGCAGTTTAAGCCCACAGGGAAGTACTGAAGCTTTCTTT.

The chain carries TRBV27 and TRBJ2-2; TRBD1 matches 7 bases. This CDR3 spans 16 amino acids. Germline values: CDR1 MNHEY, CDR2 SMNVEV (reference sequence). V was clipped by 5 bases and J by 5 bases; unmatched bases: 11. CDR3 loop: CASSTEGRGKTGELFF. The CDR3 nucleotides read TGTGCCAGCAGTACCGAGGGCAGGGGGAAGACCGGGGAGCTGTTTTTT.

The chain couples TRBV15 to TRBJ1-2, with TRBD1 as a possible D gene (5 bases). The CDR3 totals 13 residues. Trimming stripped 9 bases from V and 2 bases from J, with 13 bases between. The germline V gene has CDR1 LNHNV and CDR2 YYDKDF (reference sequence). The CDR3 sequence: CATDTTLNYGYTF. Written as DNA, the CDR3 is TGTGCCACGGACACCACCCTCAACTATGGCTACACCTTC.

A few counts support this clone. CDR3 in DNA: TGTGCCACCAGCAGAGTTGGGAGCGCAGATACGCAGTATTTT. This translates into CATSRVGSADTQYF. This sequence joins TRBV15 and TRBJ2-3; D is perhaps TRBD2 (5 bases). This CDR3 has 14 amino acids. Germline V lookup: CDR1 LNHNV, CDR2 YYDKDF (reference sequence). V was clipped by 1 base and J by 4 bases, with 9 bases between them.

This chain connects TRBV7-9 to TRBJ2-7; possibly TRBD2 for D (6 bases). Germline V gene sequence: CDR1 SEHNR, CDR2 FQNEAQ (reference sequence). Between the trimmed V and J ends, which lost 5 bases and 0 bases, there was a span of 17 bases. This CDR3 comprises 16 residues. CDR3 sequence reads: CASSKFSGSYSYEQYF. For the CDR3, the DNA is TGTGCCAGCAGCAAATTTAGCGGATCCTACTCCTACGAGCAGTACTTC.

CDR3 in DNA: TGTGCCAGCAGCGTAGGCGGGACTGAGCAGTTCTTC. Translation gives CASSVGGTEQFF. The V gene is TRBV9, the J gene TRBJ2-1; the D gene is possibly TRBD2 (6 bases). The V end was cut by 0 bases, the J end by 9 bases, with 7 bases between. This CDR3 comprises 12 residues. CDR1 and CDR2 (germline): SGDLS, YYNGEE.

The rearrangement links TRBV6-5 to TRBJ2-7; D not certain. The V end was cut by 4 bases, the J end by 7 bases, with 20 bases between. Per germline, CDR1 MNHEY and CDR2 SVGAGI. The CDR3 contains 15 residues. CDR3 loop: CASSSSLRSLWEQYF. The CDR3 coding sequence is TGTGCCAGCAGTTCCTCACTCAGGTCCCTGTGGGAGCAGTACTTC.

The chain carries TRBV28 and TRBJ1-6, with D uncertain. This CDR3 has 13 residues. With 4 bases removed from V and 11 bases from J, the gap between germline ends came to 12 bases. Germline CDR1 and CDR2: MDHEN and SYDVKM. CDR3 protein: CASSSSTSPPLHF. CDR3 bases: TGTGCCAGCAGTTCCTCGACATCTCCACCCCTCCACTTT.

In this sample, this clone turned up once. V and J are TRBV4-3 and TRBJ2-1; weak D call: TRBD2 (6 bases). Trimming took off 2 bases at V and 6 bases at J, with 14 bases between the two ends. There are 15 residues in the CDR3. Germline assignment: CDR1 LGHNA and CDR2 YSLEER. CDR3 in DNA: TGCGCCAGCAGCCAATTAGTAGGGACTCGCAATGAGCAGTTCTTC. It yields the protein CASSQLVGTRNEQFF.

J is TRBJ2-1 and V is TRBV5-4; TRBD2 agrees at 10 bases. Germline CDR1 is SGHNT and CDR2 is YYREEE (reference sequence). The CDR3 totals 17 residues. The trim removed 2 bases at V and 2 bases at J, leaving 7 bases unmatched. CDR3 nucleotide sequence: TGTGCCAGCAGCTTAGAGACTAGCGGGTCACCCTACAATGAGCAGTTCTTC. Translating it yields CASSLETSGSPYNEQFF.

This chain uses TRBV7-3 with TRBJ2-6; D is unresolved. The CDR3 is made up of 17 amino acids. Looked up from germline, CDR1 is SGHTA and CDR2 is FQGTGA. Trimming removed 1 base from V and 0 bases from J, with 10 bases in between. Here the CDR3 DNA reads TGTGCCAGCAGCTTAAGGGCAGGCCCCTCTGGGGCCAACGTCCTGACTTTC. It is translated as CASSLRAGPSGANVLTF.

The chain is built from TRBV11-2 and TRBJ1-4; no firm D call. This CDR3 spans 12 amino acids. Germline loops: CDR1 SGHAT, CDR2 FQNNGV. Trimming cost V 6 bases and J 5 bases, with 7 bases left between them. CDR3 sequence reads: CASRSANEKLFF. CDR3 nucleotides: TGTGCCAGCAGGTCTGCGAATGAAAAACTGTTTTTT.

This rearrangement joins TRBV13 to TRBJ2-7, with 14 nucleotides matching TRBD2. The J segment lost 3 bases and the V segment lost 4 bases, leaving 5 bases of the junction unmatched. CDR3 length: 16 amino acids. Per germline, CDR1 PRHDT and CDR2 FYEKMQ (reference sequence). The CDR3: CASSSRLAGGGYEQYF. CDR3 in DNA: TGTGCCAGCAGCTCCCGACTAGCGGGGGGGGGCTACGAGCAGTACTTC.

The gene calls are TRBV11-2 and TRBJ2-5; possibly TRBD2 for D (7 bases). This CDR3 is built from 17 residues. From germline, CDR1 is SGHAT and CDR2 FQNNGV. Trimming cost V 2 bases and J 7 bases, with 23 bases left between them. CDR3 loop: CASSLKGEGLRIVTQYF. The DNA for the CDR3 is TGTGCCAGCAGCTTAAAGGGGGAGGGCCTTCGTATTGTGACCCAGTACTTC.

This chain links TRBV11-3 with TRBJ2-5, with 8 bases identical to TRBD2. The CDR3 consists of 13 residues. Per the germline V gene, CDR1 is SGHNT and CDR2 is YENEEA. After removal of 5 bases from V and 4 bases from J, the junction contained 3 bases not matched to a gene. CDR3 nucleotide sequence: TGTGCCAGCAGCACGGCGGGGGGAGAGACCCAGTACTTC. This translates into CASSTAGGETQYF.

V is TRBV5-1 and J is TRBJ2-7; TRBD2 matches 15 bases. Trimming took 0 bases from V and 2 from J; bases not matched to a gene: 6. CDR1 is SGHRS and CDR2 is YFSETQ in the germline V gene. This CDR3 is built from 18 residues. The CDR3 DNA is TGCGCCAGCAGCTTGGGGGGACTAGCGGGAGGTCGGCCCTACGAGCAGTACTTC. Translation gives CASSLGGLAGGRPYEQYF.